A single sample gave rise to the 14 T cell receptor beta chains below, sequenced in a study of shared clonotypes between healthy human individuals. Using immunoSEQ multiplex PCR, the repertoire was profiled, and TCRdb retains in-frame clones only, with some absent. The repertoire holds about 470,000 clones, with 75% to 85% as singletons. Sequences were obtained from PBMCs. Source of these receptors: a woman aged 40 to 50 in good health. Some clones in this sample may be carry-over from other donors' samples.

This clone was detected only a few times. The CDR3 DNA is TGTGCCACCGGACGGGAGGGTCACAACACCGGGGAGCTGTTTTTT. It is translated as CATGREGHNTGELFF. The genes are TRBV10-3 and TRBJ2-2; 8 bases are a match to TRBD2. The length of the CDR3 is 15 residues. J was trimmed by 2 bases and V by 10 bases; bases with no gene match: 9. The germline CDR1 and CDR2 sequences are ENHRY and SYGVKD.

Concerning this clone: A read error may account for a junction end that differs from germline. The V call is TRBV7-7, the J call TRBJ2-1; possibly TRBD2 for D (6 bases). The germline CDR1 and CDR2 sequences are SSHAT and FNYEAQ (reference sequence). This CDR3 has 16 amino acids. Here the CDR3 reads CASSSGIGGSYNEQFF. CDR3 nucleotide sequence: TGTGCTAGCAGTTCAGGGATCGGGGGCTCCTACAATGAGCAGTTCTTC. Full variable domain (remainder filled in from reference TRBV7-7 and TRBJ2-1): GAGVSQSPRYKVTKRGQDVTLRCDPISSHATLYWYQQALGQGPEFLTYFNYEAQPDKSGLPSDRFSAERPEGSISTLTIQRTEQRDSAMYRCASSSGIGGSYNEQFFGPGTRLTVL.

This rearrangement joins TRBV5-1 to TRBJ1-5, with D possibly TRBD1 on 6 matching bases. Per germline, CDR1 SGHRS and CDR2 YFSETQ. Trimming took off 4 bases at V and 2 bases at J, with 10 bases between the two ends. The CDR3 totals 14 residues. CDR3 residues: CASSPEGGNQPQHF. DNA for the CDR3: TGCGCCAGCAGCCCGGAGGGGGGCAATCAGCCCCAGCATTTT.

The CDR3 nucleotides are TGTGCCAGCAGTTGGAGGACTAGCGGGACAGACAATGAGCAGTTCTTC. Translation: CASSWRTSGTDNEQFF. This rearrangement joins TRBV2 to TRBJ2-1; TRBD2 matches at 12 bases. Germline CDR1 and CDR2: SNHLY and FYNNEI. The length of the CDR3 is 16 residues. The V segment lost 5 bases and the J segment 5 bases; nucleotides outside the gene matches: 7.

The chain uses TRBV5-1 and TRBJ1-5; D is undetermined. Per the germline V gene, CDR1 is SGHRS and CDR2 is YFSETQ. The V end was cut by 5 bases, the J end by 3 bases, with 18 bases between. The CDR3 loop spans 16 amino acids. This CDR3 is CASSPGRFGVNQPQHF. Here the CDR3 DNA reads TGCGCCAGCAGTCCTGGAAGGTTCGGGGTCAATCAGCCCCAGCATTTT.

This clone was recorded at least ten times. V gene TRBV5-4 combines with J gene TRBJ1-1, with D unresolved. This CDR3 is built from 13 residues. The germline V gene encodes CDR1 SGHNT and CDR2 YYREEE (reference sequence). Trimming took off 0 bases at V and 6 bases at J, with 9 bases between the two ends. Here the CDR3 reads CASSLGGRPEAFF. CDR3 sequence (DNA): TGTGCCAGCAGCTTGGGGGGTCGCCCTGAAGCTTTCTTT.

DNA of the CDR3: TGTGCCAGCAGTTTAACGTATAGCGGGTGGGGCTACGAGCAGTACTTC. Translating it yields CASSLTYSGWGYEQYF. The chain uses TRBV27 and TRBJ2-7; 7 positions match TRBD2. V trimming: 2 bases; J trimming: 3 bases; junction bases outside the gene matches: 10. Germline V lookup: CDR1 MNHEY, CDR2 SMNVEV (reference sequence). This CDR3 is 16 amino acids long.

DNA for the CDR3: TGTGCCACCAGCAGAGACGGGGGGTCCAGCCACGAGCAGTACTTC. This encodes CATSRDGGSSHEQYF. The rearrangement uses TRBV15 and TRBJ2-7; the match to TRBD2 covers 7 bases. This CDR3 has 15 residues. Germline CDR1 LNHNV, CDR2 YYDKDF (reference sequence). After removal of 0 bases from V and 5 bases from J, the junction contained 7 bases not matched to a gene.

This clone appeared once. The chain couples TRBV10-2 to TRBJ1-5; tentative D call: TRBD1 (5 bases). This CDR3 comprises 15 residues. In germline, CDR1 is WSHSY, CDR2 SAAADI. Trimming took off 6 bases at V and 3 bases at J, with 15 bases between the two ends. CDR3 in amino acids: CASRSGREDNQPQHF. In DNA form, the CDR3 reads TGCGCCAGCAGGTCAGGGAGAGAGGACAATCAGCCCCAGCATTTT.

The gene calls are TRBV7-3 and TRBJ2-2; 7 bases are a match to TRBD1. CDR3 length: 15 residues. The V gene's germline CDR1 is SGHTA and CDR2 FQGTGA. V was pared by 2 bases and J by 3 bases, with 3 bases of the junction left unmatched. The CDR3 here is CASSLDRADTGELFF. In nucleotides, the CDR3 is TGTGCCAGCAGCTTAGACAGGGCCGACACCGGGGAGCTGTTTTTT. Full variable domain (outside the CDR3, taken from reference TRBV7-3 and TRBJ2-2): GAGVSQTPSNKVTEKGKYVELRCDPISGHTALYWYRQSLGQGPEFLIYFQGTGAADDSGLPNDRFFAVRPEGSVSTLKIQRTERGDSAVYLCASSLDRADTGELFFGEGSRLTVL.

The gene calls are TRBV5-6 and TRBJ1-1; 9 bases match TRBD1. The trim removed 4 bases at V and 3 bases at J, leaving 4 bases unmatched. Germline V lookup: CDR1 SGHDT, CDR2 YYEEEE. The CDR3 covers 14 residues. The CDR3 here is CASSPQGADTEAFF. CDR3 nucleotide sequence: TGTGCCAGCAGCCCACAGGGGGCCGACACTGAAGCTTTCTTT.

V is TRBV11-3 and J is TRBJ2-7; D is possibly TRBD1 (5 bases). Trimming removed 2 bases from V and 5 bases from J, with 13 bases in between. Germline CDR1 reads SGHNT; CDR2 reads YENEEA. The CDR3 is 14 amino acids. The CDR3, as DNA: TGTGCCAGCAGCTTATCCGGCAGGGTAAACGAGCAGTACTTC. This gives the protein CASSLSGRVNEQYF.

J is TRBJ1-5 and V is TRBV19; TRBD1 might be the D (6 bases). V was pared by 5 bases and J by 9 bases, with 20 bases between. The CDR3 spans 15 residues. Germline V lookup: CDR1 LNHDA, CDR2 SQIVND (reference sequence). The CDR3 DNA reads as TGTGCCAGTAGTCCTATGAACAGGGAGGGTGGGCCCCAGCATTTT. Protein: CASSPMNREGGPQHF. The entire variable domain, with the rest obtained from reference TRBV19 and TRBJ1-5, is as follows: DGGITQSPKYLFRKEGQNVTLSCEQNLNHDAMYWYRQDPGQGLRLIYYSQIVNDFQKGDIAEGYSVSREKKESFPLTVTSAQKNPTAFYLCASSPMNREGGPQHFGDGTRLSIL.

This chain uses TRBV10-3 with TRBJ2-1; 7 positions agree with TRBD1. Germline V CDR1 and CDR2: ENHRY, SYGVKD. This CDR3 has 16 residues. V trimming: 0 bases; J trimming: 7 bases; junction bases outside the gene matches: 9. As DNA, the CDR3 is TGTGCCATCAGTGAGTCGAGGCAGGGGGACGTGAATGAGCAGTTCTTC. This sequence encodes CAISESRQGDVNEQFF.